The clone carrying this TCR beta chain was seen ten or more times. The antigen is not known. From RNA transcripts, TCR beta CDR3 regions were amplified. HTBI primers were employed in a first-round RT-PCR of the TCR CDR3. TCRdb re-called the multiplex PCR reads through MiXCR, storing one row per CDR3 protein. This sample carries approximately 420,000 distinct CDR3 sequences, roughly an eighth of them seen once, and the ten largest clones take more than 4.5%. Trimming took 4 bases from V and 3 from J, leaving 11 bases between them. The CDR3 extends over 13 amino acids. In germline, CDR1 is DFQATT, CDR2 SNEGSKA (reference sequence). This sample stems from a study of T cells in Graves' hyperthyroidism and ophthalmopathy. The study's findings and limits: Stable hyperthyroidism was separated from ophthalmopathy by a model based on 13 V-J features. Ophthalmopathy, which appeared later, was predicted by the model a median around 6.9 months before onset.

Clinicians diagnosed patients from clinical symptoms, serum thyroxine and TRAb, thyroid ultrasound and orbital computed tomography. This TCR came from a woman younger than 35 with Graves' hyperthyroidism. The source material was blood. J is TRBJ2-3 and V is TRBV20-1, with TRBD1 as a possible D gene (6 bases). In DNA form, the CDR3 reads TGCAGTGCTACGGACAGTCTGACAGATACGCAGTATTTT. As protein: CSATDSLTDTQYF.